This is a list of T cell receptor beta chains from one sample in a study of blood T cell repertoires in COVID-19. Assay: immunoSEQ multiplex PCR; the TCRdb copy retains only in-frame clones and omits some. The data show approximately 350,000 clones, more than 75% seen once. The material sequenced was peripheral blood. The receptors come from a woman aged 18-30 years who had recovered from COVID-19. Each CDR3 is given with its conserved first and last residue. Each record gives: D gene, J gene, clone size, V gene, CDR3 DNA, CDR3 protein. A D gene is named only where the DNA matches it firmly. The size field is filled for only some rows; it gives once, few, many or a size class.

NA	TRBJ2-1	NA	TRBV29-1	TGCAGCGTAGGACTCTCTCCCTACAATGAGCAGTTCTTC	CSVGLSPYNEQFF
NA	TRBJ2-2	NA	TRBV4-1	TGCGCCAGCAGCCCGACCCCCGGGAGCGATGGTGACGGGGAGCTGTTTTTT	CASSPTPGSDGDGELFF
NA	TRBJ1-2	NA	TRBV14	TGTGCCAGCAGCCAAGAAATAGGCAGGGGCGGAGGCTACACCTTC	CASSQEIGRGGGYTF
NA	TRBJ1-5	NA	TRBV15	TGTGCCACCAGCAGGGGCAGGGTGCGCAATCAGCCCCAGCATTTT	CATSRGRVRNQPQHF
TRBD1	TRBJ1-3	NA	TRBV18	TGTGCCAGCTCACCCGTTGTACGGACAGGGCGCTCTGGAAACACCATATATTTT	CASSPVVRTGRSGNTIYF
TRBD1	TRBJ1-2	NA	TRBV7-2	TGTGCCAGCAGCCCAACAGGGACAGCAATAAACTATGGCTACACCTTC	CASSPTGTAINYGYTF
TRBD2	TRBJ2-2	NA	TRBV4-1	TGCGCCAGCAGCCCAACTAGCGGGACGATCGGGGAGCTGTTTTTT	CASSPTSGTIGELFF
NA	TRBJ2-5	NA	TRBV3-1/TRBV3-2	TGTGCCAGCAGCCAAGGTTCAGGAGGGCAAGAGACCCAGTACTTC	CASSQGSGGQETQYF
NA	TRBJ1-5	NA	TRBV30	TGTGCCTGGAGAGGGGCGGAACAGCCCCAGCATTTT	CAWRGAEQPQHF
TRBD1	TRBJ1-2	NA	TRBV6-4	TGTGCCAGCAGTGACCGGACAGGGGGGAGCTATGGCTACACCTTC	CASSDRTGGSYGYTF
NA	TRBJ2-2	once	TRBV24-1	TGTGCCACCAGTGATTTGACAGCCGAAAACACCGGGGAGCTGTTTTTT	CATSDLTAENTGELFF
NA	TRBJ1-5	NA	TRBV5-6	TGTGCCAGCAGCTTCTACAGGGCTCAGCCCCAGCATTTT	CASSFYRAQPQHF
NA	TRBJ1-2	NA	TRBV25-1	TGTGCCAGCAGTAGGCAGGGCCCTGGCTACACCTTC	CASSRQGPGYTF
NA	TRBJ1-2	NA	TRBV5-5	TGTGCCAGCAGCTTGGGAGCGAGACGGGGCTATGGCTACACCTTC	CASSLGARRGYGYTF
NA	TRBJ2-1	NA	TRBV4-3	TGCGCCAGCAGCCAAGACCGCATGAGCTCCTACAATGAGCAGTTCTTC	CASSQDRMSSYNEQFF
TRBD2	TRBJ2-1	once	TRBV30	TGTGCCTGGAGTCCCGGGGTAGCGGGGGGCAATGAGCAGTTCTTC	CAWSPGVAGGNEQFF
TRBD1	TRBJ1-2	NA	TRBV6-6	TGTGCCAGCAGTTACTCAAGGGACAGCTATGGCTACACCTTC	CASSYSRDSYGYTF
NA	TRBJ1-1	NA	TRBV27	TGTGCCAGCAGCCGATCTCTCGGGGCGGGGACTGAAGCTTTCTTT	CASSRSLGAGTEAFF
NA	TRBJ1-4	once	TRBV10-3	TGTGCCATCAGTGCAGGGACTAATGAAAAACTGTTTTTT	CAISAGTNEKLFF
NA	TRBJ1-4	NA	TRBV12-5	TGTGCTAGTGCCCGGGGGTCCCCGAATGAAAAACTGTTTTTT	CASARGSPNEKLFF
TRBD2	TRBJ2-3	NA	TRBV5-1	TGCGCCAGCAGGCGGGGGGGTGGAACAGATACGCAGTATTTT	CASRRGGGTDTQYF
TRBD1	TRBJ1-2	NA	TRBV13	TGTGCCAGCAGCTTGACAGGGGAAGGCTACACCTTC	CASSLTGEGYTF
TRBD2	TRBJ2-1	once	TRBV18	TGTGCCAGCTCACCGACTAGCGGGAGTGGGGGCTACAATGAGCAGTTCTTC	CASSPTSGSGGYNEQFF
TRBD2	TRBJ2-1	NA	TRBV7-9	TGTGCCAGCAGCCCCCTATCTAGCGGACTTTACAATGAGCAGTTCTTC	CASSPLSSGLYNEQFF
TRBD2	TRBJ2-3	NA	TRBV5-4	TGTGCCAGCAGTCTTACTAGCGGGAGCAAAGCAGATACGCAGTATTTT	CASSLTSGSKADTQYF
TRBD1	TRBJ1-1	NA	TRBV7-2	TGTGCCAGCAGTCCTAGTCCCGGGACAGGCCCAAGTACTGAAGCTTTCTTT	CASSPSPGTGPSTEAFF